This T cell receptor (beta chain) comes out of a study of breast tumors, draining lymph nodes, adjacent tissues. TCRdb re-called the multiplex PCR reads with MiXCR, one entry per CDR3 protein. The sample has over 10,000 distinct CDR3 sequences; 62% are singletons. Germline V CDR1 and CDR2: MNHNS, SASEGT. The CDR3 has 12 amino acids. The V and J ends lost 8 bases and 5 bases respectively, with 13 bases between them. In regard to this clonotype: No antigen is known for it.

Findings of the study overall: The lymph node origin of tumor T cells was framed as consistent with a hypothesis, not demonstrated. Compared with lymph nodes, tumors were less diverse; compared with nontumor tissue, more. Luminal-like breast cancer showed significantly higher tumor–nontumor repertoire similarity than basal-like.

The sequencing input was tumor-adjacent breast tissue. This sequence joins TRBV6-1 and TRBJ2-7; D perhaps matches TRBD2 (7 bases). This clonotype originated in a female donor with breast cancer. Some clones in this sample may be carry-over from other donors' samples. The CDR3 DNA follows: TGTGCCAGCTCACGGGGGGCGGACGAGCAGTACTTC. This encodes CASSRGADEQYF.